This T cell receptor (beta chain) was obtained from a study of T cells after yellow fever vaccination. Only a few counts were recorded for this clonotype. TCRdb reanalysed the 5' RACE reads using MiXCR and keeps one entry per CDR3 protein. There are hundreds of thousands of distinct CDR3 sequences in the sample; about 12% occur only once, and 14% to 15% lies in the top ten. CDR3 length: 13 residues. Trimming took 3 bases from V and 7 from J, leaving 11 bases between them. Germline V gene lookup returns CDR1 SGHNT and CDR2 YYREEE (reference sequence). This sequence joins TRBV5-4 and TRBJ2-4; maybe TRBD2 (6 bases). The source of this sequence is a man under 40 who received the YFV17D yellow fever vaccine. The specimen was PBMCs, collected on the day of the yellow fever booster vaccination. The CDR3 region is CASSYLSGNIQYF. The CDR3 DNA is TGTGCCAGCAGCTACCTCAGCGGGAACATTCAGTACTTC.